Detailed here is one T cell receptor (beta chain). Relapses following autologous stem cell transplantation were seen in all patients, with brentuximab vedotin exposure varying. The data were taken from a study of PD-1 blockade in classical Hodgkin lymphoma. Only in-frame clones appear in the TCRdb table, and some are missing; sequencing was by immunoSEQ multiplex PCR. The profile shows approximately 30,000 clones, approximately 87% of them singletons. The sequences come from peripheral blood mononuclear cells (PBMCs), collected before the second cycle of nivolumab. The TCR sequence derives from a human donor with classical Hodgkin lymphoma.

As DNA, the CDR3 is TGTGCCAGCTCAGTACGGATGAACACTGAAGCTTTCTTT. Amino acid sequence: CASSVRMNTEAFF. V and J are TRBV18 and TRBJ1-1; D is ambiguous. Germline V gene sequence: CDR1 KGHSH, CDR2 LQKENI. V lost 5 bases to trimming and J lost 0 bases, with 7 bases between them. The CDR3 has 13 amino acids.